The rows below give T cell receptor beta chains drawn from one sample of a study of cytomegalovirus exposure and HLA in healthy donors. Sequenced by immunoSEQ multiplex PCR; TCRdb stores in-frame clones only, minus some. The sample has around 220,000 clones; approximately 80% are singletons. Input material: PBMCs. Receptors were obtained from a man between 35 and 55 years old in good health and CMV-seronegative. Both conserved end residues are part of each CDR3. D genes are given only for firm matches. Not all rows give a size; the values are once, few, many and, for expanded clones, a class.

d_gene: TRBD2
j_gene: TRBJ2-7
abundance: -
v_gene: TRBV5-4
CDR3nt: TGTGCCTTCCTGGCGGGAGGGGGGTACGAGCAGTACTTC
CDR3aa: CAFLAGGGYEQYF

d_gene: -
j_gene: TRBJ1-5
abundance: -
v_gene: TRBV18
CDR3nt: TGTGCCAGCTCAAGGGGGGGTAGCAATCAGCCCCAGCATTTT
CDR3aa: CASSRGGSNQPQHF

d_gene: -
j_gene: TRBJ1-1
abundance: -
v_gene: TRBV14
CDR3nt: TGTGCCAGCAGCCAAGAACGGGGGATGAACACTGAAGCTTTCTTT
CDR3aa: CASSQERGMNTEAFF

d_gene: TRBD2
j_gene: TRBJ2-2
abundance: once
v_gene: TRBV4-1
CDR3nt: TGCGCCAGCAGCTCTCGGGGGGGGCTCAACACCGGGGAGCTGTTTTTT
CDR3aa: CASSSRGGLNTGELFF

d_gene: TRBD2
j_gene: TRBJ2-5
abundance: -
v_gene: TRBV7-2
CDR3nt: TGTGCCAGCAGCCCTAGGCGGGGGGTGGAGGAGACCCAGTACTTC
CDR3aa: CASSPRRGVEETQYF

d_gene: -
j_gene: TRBJ1-6
abundance: -
v_gene: TRBV5-4
CDR3nt: TGTGCCAGCAGCTCGGGACAAGTTAATTCACCCCTCCACTTT
CDR3aa: CASSSGQVNSPLHF

d_gene: -
j_gene: TRBJ1-6
abundance: -
v_gene: TRBV14
CDR3nt: TGTGCCAGCAGCCAAGAACAGGGACTAAATAATTCACCCCTCCACTTT
CDR3aa: CASSQEQGLNNSPLHF

d_gene: TRBD1
j_gene: TRBJ1-4
abundance: once
v_gene: TRBV27
CDR3nt: TGTGCCAGCAGTTTCTATCAGGGGGCTGCTAATGAAAAACTGTTTTTT
CDR3aa: CASSFYQGAANEKLFF

d_gene: TRBD2
j_gene: TRBJ2-1
abundance: -
v_gene: TRBV30
CDR3nt: TGTGCCTGGCGGATGGGACTAGCGGGTAGCGATGAGCAGTTCTTC
CDR3aa: CAWRMGLAGSDEQFF

d_gene: -
j_gene: TRBJ1-5
abundance: -
v_gene: TRBV19
CDR3nt: TGTGCCAGTAGACAGGGAGTAGGGAATCAGCCCCAGCATTTT
CDR3aa: CASRQGVGNQPQHF

d_gene: TRBD1
j_gene: TRBJ2-5
abundance: -
v_gene: TRBV7-9
CDR3nt: TGTGCCAGCAGACCTGGGGACAGGGGGAACCAAGAGACCCAGTACTTC
CDR3aa: CASRPGDRGNQETQYF

d_gene: TRBD1
j_gene: TRBJ2-7
abundance: -
v_gene: TRBV5-1
CDR3nt: TGCGCCAGCAGCTTGCGGGCAGGGGGCGACTACGAGCAGTACTTC
CDR3aa: CASSLRAGGDYEQYF

d_gene: TRBD1
j_gene: TRBJ1-1
abundance: -
v_gene: TRBV13
CDR3nt: TGTGCCAGCTATAAGGGACAGCTGAACACTGAAGCTTTCTTT
CDR3aa: CASYKGQLNTEAFF

d_gene: -
j_gene: TRBJ2-5
abundance: few
v_gene: TRBV30
CDR3nt: TGTGCCTGGACACCCCAGGACGGGGAACGGCACTTC
CDR3aa: CAWTPQDGERHF

d_gene: -
j_gene: TRBJ1-6
abundance: -
v_gene: TRBV7-3
CDR3nt: TGTGCCAGCAGCTTAAAACAGGGATTTTCACCCCTCCACTTT
CDR3aa: CASSLKQGFSPLHF

d_gene: TRBD1
j_gene: TRBJ1-1
abundance: -
v_gene: TRBV6-5
CDR3nt: TGTGCCAGCACCGGACAGGAGAACACTGAAGCTTTCTTT
CDR3aa: CASTGQENTEAFF

d_gene: TRBD1
j_gene: TRBJ1-1
abundance: -
v_gene: TRBV29-1
CDR3nt: TGCAGCGGGGGGGGGACAGGGAACACTGAAGCTTTCTTT
CDR3aa: CSGGGTGNTEAFF